Presented here are 15 T cell receptor beta chains from one specimen sequenced in a study of shared clonotypes between healthy human individuals. Method: immunoSEQ multiplex PCR; TCRdb's copy keeps in-frame clones and lacks some. The data contain a few million clones, under 95% of them seen just once; the ten biggest clones take up approximately 0.4%. The sample comprised naive CD4+ T cells from PBMCs. Regarding subset: CD45RA+ positively selected. These receptors were collected from a man younger than 35 in good health. Some clones in this sample may be carry-over from other donors' samples.

The gene calls are TRBV28 and TRBJ2-3, with TRBD1 matching over 8 bases. This CDR3 has 14 amino acids. J was trimmed by 4 bases and V by 5 bases; bases with no gene match: 5. CDR1 is MDHEN and CDR2 is SYDVKM in the germline V gene. CDR3 residues: CASSGRQGPDTQYF. The CDR3 coding sequence is TGTGCCAGCAGTGGACGACAGGGGCCAGATACGCAGTATTTT.

J is TRBJ2-2 and V is TRBV5-1; tentatively, D is TRBD2 (5 bases). With 1 base removed from V and 6 bases from J, the gap between germline ends came to 10 bases. The CDR3 contains 14 residues. Looked up from germline, CDR1 is SGHRS and CDR2 is YFSETQ. The CDR3 sequence: CASSLRSGAGELFF. The DNA of the CDR3 is TGCGCCAGCAGCTTGAGAAGCGGCGCCGGGGAGCTGTTTTTT.

This chain connects TRBV30 to TRBJ2-4, with D perhaps assigned TRBD1 or TRBD2 (5 bases each). Trimming left V 1 base short and J 11 bases short, with 9 bases between. Germline V CDR1 and CDR2: GTSNPN, SVGIG (reference sequence). The CDR3 runs to 11 residues. The CDR3 bases are TGTGCCTGGAGTGATAGGGGAGTTCAGTACTTC. It is translated as CAWSDRGVQYF.

This clone was seen a single time. The chain uses TRBV6-5 and TRBJ2-2; 9 nucleotides line up with TRBD2. The CDR3 length is 15 residues. Germline V gene sequence: CDR1 MNHEY, CDR2 SVGAGI. V shed 6 bases and J 7 bases; nucleotides not matched to a gene: 9. CDR3 protein: CASSRLAGWVGELFF. The CDR3 DNA reads TGTGCCAGCAGCAGGCTAGCGGGATGGGTCGGGGAGCTGTTTTTT.

About this clone itself: At the DNA level, this CDR3 is encoded by other sequences in the same sample as well. V gene TRBV4-1 combines with J gene TRBJ2-7; weak D call: TRBD1 (6 bases). CDR3 length equals 14 residues. The germline CDR1 and CDR2 sequences are MGHRA and YSYEKL. V was pared by 2 bases and J by 3 bases, with 11 bases between. CDR3 loop: CASSQPGQSYEQYF. The CDR3 nucleotides are TGCGCCAGCAGCCAACCCGGACAGAGCTACGAGCAGTACTTC.

V usage is TRBV7-7 and J usage is TRBJ2-5, with D possibly being TRBD1 (5 bases). V was trimmed by 1 base and J by 3 bases, leaving 9 bases between them. The germline V gene has CDR1 SSHAT and CDR2 FNYEAQ (reference sequence). This CDR3 region has 14 residues. The CDR3 DNA is TGTGCCAGCAGCTTAGGGGTAGGGGAAGAGACCCAGTACTTC. Translation gives CASSLGVGEETQYF. Combining the CDR3 with reference TRBV7-7 and TRBJ2-5 gives the whole variable domain GAGVSQSPRYKVTKRGQDVTLRCDPISSHATLYWYQQALGQGPEFLTYFNYEAQPDKSGLPSDRFSAERPEGSISTLTIQRTEQRDSAMYRCASSLGVGEETQYFGPGTRLLVL.

CDR3 sequence: CASSYPLSGRYTGELFF. The CDR3 DNA sequence: TGTGCCAGCAGTTACCCCCTTAGCGGGAGGTACACCGGGGAGCTGTTTTTT. This chain joins TRBV28 and TRBJ2-2; TRBD2 matches at 10 bases. CDR3 length equals 17 residues. The J segment lost 3 bases and the V segment lost 4 bases, leaving 8 bases of the junction unmatched. Germline lookup yields CDR1 MDHEN and CDR2 SYDVKM.

Comment on this clone: Distinct nucleotide sequences in the sample also encode this CDR3. The gene calls are TRBV30 and TRBJ1-2; TRBD1 matches 9 bases. Unmatched junction bases numbered 0, after V lost 5 bases and J lost 2 bases. This CDR3 has 12 residues. Per the germline V gene, CDR1 is GTSNPN and CDR2 is SVGIG (reference sequence). The CDR3 loop reads CAWDRGNYGYTF. In nucleotides, the CDR3 is TGTGCCTGGGACAGGGGGAACTATGGCTACACCTTC.

This CDR3 is CASSQAGGRAGETQYF. CDR3 sequence (DNA): TGCGCCAGCAGCCAAGCCGGCGGGAGGGCCGGTGAGACCCAGTACTTC. This chain uses TRBV4-3 with TRBJ2-5; 9 nucleotides line up with TRBD2. From germline, CDR1 is LGHNA and CDR2 YSLEER. This CDR3 has 16 amino acids. V shed 1 base and J 5 bases; nucleotides not matched to a gene: 8.

This chain uses TRBV28 with TRBJ2-3; TRBD2 agrees at 7 bases. The CDR3 sequence is 16 residues long. From germline, CDR1 is MDHEN and CDR2 SYDVKM. The V and J ends lost 7 bases and 0 bases, in that order; junction bases with no gene match: 10. CDR3 in DNA: TGTGCCAGCACCTTATCTAGCGGCCCTAGCACAGATACGCAGTATTTT. Residues: CASTLSSGPSTDTQYF.

This rearrangement joins TRBV6-6 to TRBJ2-7, with D possibly TRBD2 on 5 matching bases. The CDR3 has 12 residues. The V end lost 5 bases, the J end lost 6 bases, and 11 bases lay between the germline ends. Germline V CDR1 and CDR2: MNHNY, SVGAGI (reference sequence). The CDR3 loop is CASSRVRGEQYF. The DNA of the CDR3 is TGTGCCAGCAGTCGCGTTCGGGGCGAGCAGTACTTC.

V is TRBV29-1 and J is TRBJ2-3, with TRBD2 as a possible D gene (5 bases). Germline V CDR1 and CDR2: SQVTM, ANQGSEA. The CDR3 is made up of 13 amino acids. The ends were cut back, 4 bases at V and 2 bases at J, with 10 bases in the middle. CDR3 protein: CSVAGILTDTQYF. The CDR3 region has the DNA TGCAGCGTTGCGGGGATCCTCACAGATACGCAGTATTTT.

V is TRBV9 and J is TRBJ2-3; TRBD2 agrees at 13 bases. The CDR3 consists of 18 residues. Looked up from germline, CDR1 is SGDLS and CDR2 is YYNGEE. The V segment lost 3 bases and the J segment 0 bases; nucleotides outside the gene matches: 7. The CDR3 nucleotides are TGTGCCAGCAGCGCCCGACTAGCGGGAGGTGGGAGCACAGATACGCAGTATTTT. It translates to CASSARLAGGGSTDTQYF. Drawing the rest from reference TRBV9 and TRBJ2-3, the complete variable domain is DSGVTQTPKHLITATGQRVTLRCSPRSGDLSVYWYQQSLDQGLQFLIQYYNGEERAKGNILERFSAQQFPDLHSELNLSSLELGDSALYFCASSARLAGGGSTDTQYFGPGTRLTVL.

J is TRBJ2-1 and V is TRBV29-1, with 11 bases aligning to TRBD2. The CDR3 spans 14 residues. Trimming at V came to 4 bases and at J to 9 bases, leaving 8 bases not matched to a gene. Per the germline V gene, CDR1 is SQVTM and CDR2 is ANQGSEA. CDR3 amino acids: CSVVGLAADGEQFF. The CDR3, as DNA: TGCAGCGTTGTGGGACTAGCGGCCGACGGTGAGCAGTTCTTC.

V is TRBV7-2 and J is TRBJ2-3; 9 nucleotides align to TRBD2. V was pared by 0 bases and J by 4 bases, with 5 bases of the junction left unmatched. The germline V gene encodes CDR1 SGHTA and CDR2 FQGNSA. The CDR3 extends over 16 amino acids. The DNA of the CDR3 is TGTGCCAGCAGCTTAGCGGCGGGAGGGGGGGCAGATACGCAGTATTTT. Its protein product is CASSLAAGGGADTQYF. Using reference TRBV7-2 and TRBJ2-3 for the parts outside the CDR3, the full variable domain is GAGVSQSPSNKVTEKGKDVELRCDPISGHTALYWYRQSLGQGLEFLIYFQGNSAPDKSGLPSDRFSAERTGGSVSTLTIQRTQQEDSAVYLCASSLAAGGGADTQYFGPGTRLTVL.